The sequence of this TCR beta chain was determined in a study of T cells in localized non-small cell lung cancer (TCRdb year 2020). Study-wide context: The study analyzed T cell repertoires of over 200 early-stage NSCLC patients, comparing tumors and uninvolved tumor-adjacent lungs. The cohort consisted of 236 treatment-naive NSCLC patients whose localized lung tumors had been resected. A mean age of around 69 years was recorded for the NSCLC patients, of whom 129 were male and about a hundred were female. The investigation overall reported the following: Multi-region tumor sequencing was not performed, so intratumor heterogeneity could not be excluded. A median of roughly 60 of the top 100 tumor clones were detected in paired uninvolved adjacent lung, and approximately 28 of these tumor clones were also found among the top 100 clones of the paired uninvolved adjacent lung. Since the design was exploratory, TCR variables were selected using unadjusted p-values with no false-discovery rate correction. Longer overall survival was associated with higher blood T cell density, whereas shorter survival was associated with higher adjacent-lung clonality. The highest T cell clonality was observed in uninvolved tumor-adjacent lung, where clonality exceeded that of tumor, suggesting that antigenic responses were more focused in uninvolved tumor-adjacent lung.

At diagnosis, tumor, uninvolved tumor-adjacent lung and peripheral blood were collected and then preserved as a mix of FFPE and fresh-frozen material. The CDR3 starts with the cysteine, ends with the phenylalanine, and has 14 residues. Only the CDR3 region is kept as DNA, spanning 42 bases read in frame from base 1. V drops 5 bases and J drops 0 bases, leaving 10 bases in between. CDR1 is given as SGHNT and CDR2 as YENEEA, both from the germline V gene. The immunoSEQ Assay was used to sequence TCR beta CDR3 regions from DNA. For the original study's pipeline: T cell density was computed as TCR beta template counts normalized to usable DNA estimated by amplifying housekeeping genes. The preseqR package was used to estimate richness by extrapolating to 400,000 templates for PBMC samples and to 120,000 templates for tissue samples. Clonality was taken to be one minus Pielou's evenness. To identify tissue-enriched TCRs, differential abundance testing was run on productive amino-acid clonotypes with a minimum total count of 5 and an alpha of 0.1. The Jaccard Index and the Morisita Overlap Index were used to measure how much the repertoires overlapped between compartments. GLIPH clustered TCR beta CDR3s with public tetramer-defined viral CDR3s; viral motifs required at least three viral sequences plus V-gene enrichment. The table was pulled from immuneACCESS by TCRdb, which kept in-frame rearrangements only. Such tables lose some clones; where checked, under half of the loss comes from unresolved V genes, and the rest has no known cause. The D gene and trimming were derived from the DNA, and the V and J assignments and clone size from that table. Within this sample are 11,000 or so clones, with 25% to 30% of them counted one time only. Clones ranked in the top ten supply 5.2% of the sample.

This clone is assessed as medium-sized (0.01 to 0.1%). Its binding antigen is unknown. Within one base of it there is no much larger clone, and no base qualities were kept. The starting material was lung tumor tissue, obtained before any cancer treatment. The receptor chain draws on TRBV11-3 and TRBJ1-2; the D segment could be TRBD1, given 5 matching bases. This sequence originates from a man aged 40 to 75 with stage I lung adenocarcinoma. The DNA sequence follows: TGTGCCAGCAGCCAAACGACAGCTAACTATGGCTACACCTTC. It specifies CASSQTTANYGYTF.